Below are 27 T cell receptor beta chains sequenced from a single sample in a study of CD8+CD57+ T cells in acquired aplastic anemia. Patients sequenced had flow cytometry evidence of CD8+CD57+ cell expansion. Genomic DNA acted as the template from which TCR beta VDJ combination and CDR3 sequence profiling were carried out. TCRdb re-analysed the reads in MiXCR, keeping a single row per CDR3 protein. Among 150,000 to 180,000 distinct CDR3 sequences, about 48% were seen once, and the ten largest hold roughly 12%. Sequencing used sorted CD4+, CD8+, or CD8+CD57+ T cells (not recorded which) from PBMCs. All receptors come from a human donor with aplastic anemia.

This clonotype was seen ten or more times. The genes are TRBV11-1 and TRBJ1-2; 8 bases map to TRBD1. There are 17 residues in the CDR3. CDR1 is SGHAT, CDR2 FQDESV, per germline (reference sequence). V was clipped by 3 bases and J by 7 bases; unmatched bases: 16. The CDR3 sequence: CASSFTGTGPLSGGYTF. The CDR3, as DNA: TGTGCCAGCAGCTTTACCGGGACAGGCCCACTTTCGGGTGGCTACACCTTC. Filled out from reference TRBV11-1 and TRBJ1-2, the complete variable domain reads EAEVAQSPRYKITEKSQAVAFWCDPISGHATLYWYRQILGQGPELLVQFQDESVVDDSQLPKDRFSAERLKGVDSTLKIQPAELGDSAMYLCASSFTGTGPLSGGYTFGSGTRLTVV.

The V and J genes are TRBV7-3 and TRBJ2-3; a possible D gene is TRBD2 (5 bases). There are 16 residues in the CDR3. Per the germline V gene, CDR1 is SGHTA and CDR2 is FQGTGA. V was cut by 3 bases and J by 5 bases, with 18 bases left in between. The CDR3 bases are TGTGCCAGCAGCTTCAGCGGAAACCGCACAAGAGATACGCAGTATTTT. The encoded protein is CASSFSGNRTRDTQYF.

There are many counts of this clonotype. The chain combines TRBV5-1 with TRBJ2-7, with TRBD1 matching over 9 bases. V was clipped by 0 bases and J by 5 bases; unmatched bases: 3. Per the germline V gene, CDR1 is SGHRS and CDR2 is YFSETQ. The CDR3 runs to 14 residues. The CDR3 coding sequence is TGCGCCAGCAGCTTGGCCGGGACAGGGAACGAGCAGTACTTC. It codes for CASSLAGTGNEQYF.

The chain joins TRBV20-1 to TRBJ2-5; 11 nucleotides match TRBD2. The CDR3 spans 15 residues. V lost 4 bases, J lost 5 bases, and 9 bases stayed unmatched. CDR1 is DFQATT and CDR2 is SNEGSKA in the germline V gene (reference sequence). For the CDR3, the DNA is TGCAGTGCTATTCTTAGCGGGGGGGCAATGGAGACCCAGTACTTC. This codes for CSAILSGGAMETQYF.

V and J are TRBV2 and TRBJ1-5; D is possibly TRBD1 (6 bases). Trimming removed 3 bases from V and 7 bases from J, with 13 bases in between. The length of the CDR3 is 14 residues. Germline V lookup: CDR1 SNHLY, CDR2 FYNNEI. CDR3 coding DNA: TGTGCCAGCAGTGAGTCAACAGGGCGACAGCCCCAGCATTTT. This sequence encodes CASSESTGRQPQHF. Filled out from reference TRBV2 and TRBJ1-5, the complete variable domain reads EPEVTQTPSHQVTQMGQEVILRCVPISNHLYFYWYRQILGQKVEFLVSFYNNEISEKSEIFDDQFSVERPDGSNFTLKIRSTKLEDSAMYFCASSESTGRQPQHFGDGTRLSIL.

Worth noting for this clonotype: A much bigger clone sits one base away, suggesting this may be a read error. This chain uses TRBV6-2 or TRBV6-3 with TRBJ2-7; D perhaps matches TRBD2 (6 bases). V gave up 7 bases and J gave up 7 bases, with 17 bases separating them. In germline, CDR1 is MNHEY, CDR2 SVGEGT. The CDR3 length is 13 residues. The chain's CDR3 is CASTGGALREQYF. CDR3 in DNA: TGTGCCAGCACTGGCGGGGCCCTGAGGGAGCAGTACTTC.

The V gene is TRBV7-8, the J gene TRBJ2-3; 7 bases are a match to TRBD2. CDR3 length: 17 residues. Trimming removed 5 bases from V and 9 bases from J; junction bases left unmatched: 20. CDR1 SGHVS and CDR2 FQNEAQ come from the germline V gene. The CDR3 DNA is TGTGCCAGCAGCACTGACTTGGCGGGAGCCACCACGGGGACGCAGTATTTT. It yields the protein CASSTDLAGATTGTQYF. Full variable domain (missing parts from reference TRBV7-8 and TRBJ2-3): GAGVSQSPRYKVAKRGQDVALRCDPISGHVSLFWYQQALGQGPEFLTYFQNEAQLDKSGLPSDRFFAERPEGSVSTLKIQRTQQEDSAVYLCASSTDLAGATTGTQYFGPGTRLTVL.

The CDR3 nucleotides read TGTGCCAGCAGTCCGGACCTATACAGTCTAAGTGAGCAGTTCTTC. Amino acid sequence: CASSPDLYSLSEQFF. This rearrangement joins TRBV12-3 or TRBV12-4 to TRBJ2-1, with D unclear. V was cut by 5 bases and J by 9 bases, with 20 bases left in between. The length of the CDR3 is 15 residues.

This clonotype was counted many times. CDR3 sequence reads: CASSQGRNQPQHF. As DNA, the CDR3 is TGCGCCAGCAGCCAAGGGCGTAATCAGCCCCAGCATTTT. The chain links TRBV4-1 to TRBJ1-5; no firm D call. Trimming shortened V by 1 base and J by 4 bases, and 5 bases separated the two germline ends. The CDR3 is 13 residues long. Germline V gene lookup returns CDR1 MGHRA and CDR2 YSYEKL.

The CDR3 nucleotides read TGCAGTGCCAGCAGCTCAACCGGGACAGGGGCATCAGATACGCAGTATTTT. Translated: CSASSSTGTGASDTQYF. The gene calls are TRBV20-1 and TRBJ2-3; 10 positions match TRBD1. The CDR3 extends over 17 amino acids. V was clipped by 6 bases and J by 4 bases; unmatched bases: 16. CDR1 and CDR2 from the germline V gene are DFQATT and SNEGSKA (reference sequence).

The CDR3 DNA follows: TGTGCCAGTAGTATCTACAGAGCAACTAATGAAAAACTGTTTTTT. This translates into CASSIYRATNEKLFF. V gene TRBV19 combines with J gene TRBJ1-4; D uncertain. Trimming took 3 bases from V and 0 from J, leaving 8 bases between them. The germline V gene encodes CDR1 LNHDA and CDR2 SQIVND (reference sequence). The CDR3 totals 15 residues.

The genes are TRBV9 and TRBJ1-6, with D possibly matching TRBD1 (5 bases). The CDR3 has 14 residues. V was cut by 3 bases and J by 6 bases, with 10 bases left in between. Germline CDR1 is SGDLS and CDR2 is YYNGEE. CDR3 protein: CASSADSRNSPLHF. The CDR3 bases are TGTGCCAGCAGCGCAGACAGCCGTAATTCACCCCTCCACTTT.

The table lists this clonotype with many counts. This sequence joins TRBV2 and TRBJ1-1; no firm D call. Germline V gene lookup returns CDR1 SNHLY and CDR2 FYNNEI. V was clipped by 6 bases and J by 9 bases, with 5 bases between them. The CDR3 contains 9 residues. The CDR3 spells CASSDKAFF. CDR3 nucleotide sequence: TGTGCCAGCAGCGATAAAGCTTTCTTT.

This clonotype was recorded at least ten times. V usage is TRBV7-6 and J usage is TRBJ2-3; D is possibly TRBD2 (5 bases). There are 15 residues in the CDR3. Trimming stripped 1 base from V and 4 bases from J, with 12 bases between. Germline CDR1 SGHVS, CDR2 FNYEAQ. The CDR3 nucleotides read TGTGCCAGCAGCTTAGAACCAAAAGCGGCAGATACGCAGTATTTT. It specifies CASSLEPKAADTQYF.

This clonotype showed up just a few times. V gene TRBV7-9 combines with J gene TRBJ2-5, with D unclear. The CDR3 covers 13 residues. V lost 4 bases and J 4 bases, leaving 10 bases between the germline ends. Germline V gene lookup returns CDR1 SEHNR and CDR2 FQNEAQ (reference sequence). CDR3 in amino acids: CASSSTYGETQYF. Written as DNA, the CDR3 is TGTGCCAGCAGCTCTACCTATGGAGAGACCCAGTACTTC.

The chain has TRBV10-2 and TRBJ1-2; 10 bases are shared with TRBD1. V trimming: 8 bases; J trimming: 3 bases; junction bases outside the gene matches: 9. The CDR3 is 15 amino acids. Germline V CDR1 and CDR2: WSHSY, SAAADI. Written as DNA, the CDR3 is TGCGCCAGCTTAGGACAGGGGGACTACGACTATGGCTACACCTTC. Translating it yields CASLGQGDYDYGYTF.

CDR3 region: CSVDSLNTEAFF. The DNA of the CDR3 is TGCAGTGTTGACAGCCTGAACACTGAAGCTTTCTTT. The rearrangement links TRBV20-1 to TRBJ1-1; a weak D match, TRBD1 (5 bases). Per germline, CDR1 DFQATT and CDR2 SNEGSKA (reference sequence). Trimming removed 7 bases from V and 0 bases from J, with 9 bases in between. The CDR3 consists of 12 residues.

The table lists this clonotype with many counts. Its ends do not fully match the called genes, so a read error is possible. V is TRBV19 and J is TRBJ1-5, with 9 positions matching TRBD1. Looked up from germline, CDR1 is LNHDA and CDR2 is SQIVND (reference sequence). The CDR3 runs 16 residues. The CDR3 spells CASSRGLRDRVQLQHF. The CDR3 coding sequence is TGTGCCAGTAGTAGGGGTCTCCGGGACAGGGTGCAGCTCCAGCATTTT.

This clonotype was counted ten times or more. The chain combines TRBV6-4 with TRBJ2-3; 10 nucleotides align to TRBD2. The trim removed 0 bases at V and 6 bases at J, leaving 3 bases unmatched. Looked up from germline, CDR1 is MRHNA and CDR2 is SNTAGT. The CDR3 is made up of 15 amino acids. The CDR3 region is CASSDSSGGLDTQYF. CDR3 sequence (DNA): TGTGCCAGCAGTGACTCTAGCGGGGGGTTGGATACGCAGTATTTT.

J is TRBJ2-3 and V is TRBV2; TRBD2 aligns across 9 bases. The CDR3 contains 15 residues. The germline CDR1 and CDR2 sequences are SNHLY and FYNNEI. J lost 4 bases, V lost 7 bases, and 9 bases had no gene match. As DNA, the CDR3 is TGTGCCAGCAAGGCTGGCGGGGGGGCGGCAGATACGCAGTATTTT. Residues: CASKAGGGAADTQYF. The entire variable domain, with the rest obtained from reference TRBV2 and TRBJ2-3, is as follows: EPEVTQTPSHQVTQMGQEVILRCVPISNHLYFYWYRQILGQKVEFLVSFYNNEISEKSEIFDDQFSVERPDGSNFTLKIRSTKLEDSAMYFCASKAGGGAADTQYFGPGTRLTVL.

This clonotype was seen repeatedly, ten times or more. This chain joins TRBV4-3 and TRBJ2-1; 10 nucleotides line up with TRBD1. This CDR3 region has 16 residues. Germline CDR1 and CDR2: LGHNA and YSLEER. Trimming at V came to 0 bases and at J to 8 bases, leaving 7 bases not matched to a gene. CDR3 in amino acids: CASSQDLGQGIDEQFF. CDR3 coding DNA: TGCGCCAGCAGCCAAGATTTGGGACAGGGGATCGATGAGCAGTTCTTC.

The chain links TRBV9 to TRBJ2-3; perhaps TRBD2 as D (7 bases). CDR1 is SGDLS, CDR2 YYNGEE, per germline. CDR3 length: 15 residues. The V end was cut by 4 bases, the J end by 10 bases, with 22 bases between. The CDR3 reads CASSYRGAGSNAQYF. CDR3 DNA sequence: TGTGCCAGCAGCTATCGGGGGGCGGGCTCGAATGCGCAGTATTTT.

This clonotype was counted at least ten times. The chain links TRBV12-3 or TRBV12-4 to TRBJ2-5; possibly TRBD1 for D (6 bases). The CDR3 sequence is 14 residues long. Trimming cost V 7 bases and J 2 bases, with 14 bases left between them. CDR3 coding DNA: TGTGCCAGCAAAGCCAGCGGACAGCAAGAGACCCAGTACTTC. Residues: CASKASGQQETQYF.

This clonotype has just a few counts. The chain carries TRBV20-1 and TRBJ2-5; D unclear. CDR3 length: 12 amino acids. Germline V lookup: CDR1 DFQATT, CDR2 SNEGSKA (reference sequence). V shed 3 bases and J shed 2 bases, with 7 bases lying between them. CDR3 amino acids: CSASYGQETQYF. The CDR3 bases are TGCAGTGCTAGTTACGGTCAAGAGACCCAGTACTTC.

This rearrangement joins TRBV10-3 to TRBJ2-2; D uncertain. CDR3 length: 14 amino acids. Trimming took 8 bases from V and 1 from J, leaving 11 bases between them. Germline V gene sequence: CDR1 ENHRY, CDR2 SYGVKD. This CDR3 is CAIGWGMNTGELFF. In nucleotides, the CDR3 is TGTGCCATCGGTTGGGGTATGAACACCGGGGAGCTGTTTTTT.

The chain recombines TRBV11-1 with TRBJ2-2; 14 bases agree with TRBD2. Germline V lookup: CDR1 SGHAT, CDR2 FQDESV (reference sequence). Losses at the gene ends were 5 bases for V and 3 bases for J; bases not matched to a gene: 8. The CDR3 spans 18 residues. CDR3 residues: CASSGQTSGRAHTGELFF. CDR3 nucleotide sequence: TGTGCCAGCAGCGGCCAGACTAGCGGGAGGGCCCACACCGGGGAGCTGTTTTTT.

In DNA, the CDR3 is TGTGCCAGCAGCCGGACTAGCGGGAGTCCCCCCAATGAGCAGTTCTTC. The encoded protein is CASSRTSGSPPNEQFF. The chain combines TRBV7-8 with TRBJ2-1; 13 bases align to TRBD2. J was trimmed by 6 bases and V by 5 bases; bases with no gene match: 7. This CDR3 is built from 16 residues. In germline, CDR1 is SGHVS, CDR2 FQNEAQ. The full variable domain, completed using reference TRBV7-8 and TRBJ2-1, is GAGVSQSPRYKVAKRGQDVALRCDPISGHVSLFWYQQALGQGPEFLTYFQNEAQLDKSGLPSDRFFAERPEGSVSTLKIQRTQQEDSAVYLCASSRTSGSPPNEQFFGPGTRLTVL.